Included here is one TCR beta chain sequence, with context. Its antigen is as yet unknown. These data are taken from a study of OX40 agonist ivuxolimab in advanced cancers. At the level of the study: At 75% to 90% male, the cohort had a mean age of 60 years, ranging from about 23 to 79.

Study-wide findings and caveats: Expanded peripheral T cells had an undetermined antigen specificity.

Libraries were prepared by immunoSEQ multiplex PCR; TCRdb keeps only in-frame clonotypes and omits some of them. Counted here are around 86,000 clones, about 93% occurring once; the ten biggest clones make up over 11%. The germline gives CDR1 SGHAT, CDR2 FQNNGV. Trimming stripped 2 bases from V and 9 bases from J, with 14 bases between. The CDR3 is made up of 14 amino acids. The rearrangement joins TRBV11-2 to TRBJ2-1; D unclear. The source of this sequence is an adult with an advanced solid tumor such as melanoma, head and neck, liver or kidney cancer. The sequenced sample was CD4+ or CD8+ T cells sorted from blood, obtained in a trial of the OX40 agonist ivuxolimab. CDR3 in amino acids: CASSLSLVWGEQFF. For the CDR3, the DNA is TGTGCCAGCAGCTTAAGCCTGGTATGGGGTGAGCAGTTCTTC.